The 31 T cell receptor beta chains in this list originate from one sample, sequenced in a study of glioma-infiltrating T cells. Amplification of TCR alpha and beta CDR3 regions from RNA used iRepertoire nested multiplex PCR. TCRdb analysed the multiplex PCR reads with MiXCR anew, one entry per CDR3 protein. The sample contains more than 350,000 distinct CDR3 sequences, 41% of which appear only once. Sequenced: glioma tissue, nonneoplastic brain tissue, or PBMCs (not recorded which). These receptors were collected from a human donor with low-grade glioma or glioblastoma, undergoing nonglioma brain surgery, or in good health (not recorded which).

The rearrangement links TRBV3-1 to TRBJ1-5; 8 bases map to TRBD1. Germline loops: CDR1 LGHDT, CDR2 YNNKEL (reference sequence). The CDR3 spans 19 residues. The trim removed 2 bases at V and 1 base at J, leaving 13 bases unmatched. Here the CDR3 reads CASSQKPGTGYWSNQPQHF. CDR3 DNA sequence: TGTGCCAGCAGCCAAAAACCCGGGACAGGATATTGGAGCAATCAGCCCCAGCATTTT. Supplemented by reference TRBV3-1 and TRBJ1-5, the full variable domain reads DTAVSQTPKYLVTQMGNDKSIKCEQNLGHDTMYWYKQDSKKFLKIMFSYNNKELIINETVPNRFSPKSPDKAHLNLHINSLELGDSAVYFCASSQKPGTGYWSNQPQHFGDGTRLSIL.

This clonotype was counted a few times. This chain uses TRBV4-3 with TRBJ2-7; TRBD2 matches 8 bases. This CDR3 is 17 amino acids long. The J segment lost 4 bases and the V segment lost 0 bases, leaving 11 bases of the junction unmatched. CDR1 and CDR2 from the germline V gene are LGHNA and YSLEER. CDR3 sequence: CASSQELFPSGYYEQYF. CDR3 DNA sequence: TGCGCCAGCAGCCAAGAGTTGTTCCCTAGCGGGTATTACGAGCAGTACTTC.

This sequence joins TRBV15 and TRBJ2-7; 10 bases match TRBD2. In germline, CDR1 is LNHNV, CDR2 YYDKDF (reference sequence). V shed 4 bases and J 1 base; nucleotides not matched to a gene: 7. This CDR3 has 16 residues. The CDR3 is CATSNPGTSVSYEQYF. Here the CDR3 DNA reads TGTGCCACCAGCAACCCCGGGACTAGCGTATCCTACGAGCAGTACTTC.

This clonotype was counted between two and nine times. This chain uses TRBV19 with TRBJ1-5; 7 nucleotides align to TRBD1. V gave up 7 bases and J gave up 2 bases; unmatched junction bases: 8. This CDR3 spans 15 amino acids. Germline values: CDR1 LNHDA, CDR2 SQIVND (reference sequence). The DNA of the CDR3 is TGTGCCAGTAACGGGGACAGACCAGGCAATCAGCCCCAGCATTTT. Encoded protein: CASNGDRPGNQPQHF.

The chain recombines TRBV28 with TRBJ2-5; 11 bases map to TRBD2. The length of the CDR3 is 15 residues. Germline V lookup: CDR1 MDHEN, CDR2 SYDVKM. V lost 3 bases and J lost 2; bases outside the gene matches: 2. The CDR3 region is CASSFRLAGQETQYF. DNA for the CDR3: TGTGCCAGCAGTTTTAGACTAGCGGGACAAGAGACCCAGTACTTC.

This clonotype was observed a handful of times. This sequence joins TRBV20-1 and TRBJ1-5; D uncertain. The CDR3 is 15 amino acids. The germline V gene encodes CDR1 DFQATT and CDR2 SNEGSKA (reference sequence). V shed 5 bases and J shed 4 bases, with 18 bases lying between them. The CDR3 region is CSAEWAGRTNQPQHF. The CDR3, as DNA: TGCAGTGCTGAGTGGGCGGGCAGGACGAATCAGCCCCAGCATTTT.

As regards this clonotype: A read error may produce the germline difference seen at one junction end. This chain links TRBV29-1 with TRBJ1-1; no firm D call. There are 14 residues in the CDR3. CDR1 and CDR2 from the germline V gene are SQVTM and ANQGSEA. This CDR3 reads CSTKVAAYNTEALF. CDR3 sequence (DNA): TGCAGCACTAAGGTAGCAGCTTATAACACTGAAGCTCTCTTT.

This clonotype was seen a single time. This may be a read error, as it is one base from a much larger clone. The chain combines TRBV28 with TRBJ2-1; a weak D match, TRBD1 (5 bases). V was clipped by 5 bases and J by 10 bases, with 18 bases between them. Germline lookup yields CDR1 MDHEN and CDR2 SYDVKM. CDR3 size: 14 residues. The CDR3 loop is CASSPPRVTYEQFF. As DNA, the CDR3 is TGTGCCAGCAGTCCCCCCAGGGTTACCTACGAGCAGTTCTTC.

This chain connects TRBV3-1 to TRBJ1-1; D remains unclear. V lost 4 bases and J 6 bases, leaving 15 bases between the germline ends. Germline values: CDR1 LGHDT, CDR2 YNNKEL (reference sequence). The CDR3 sequence is 14 residues long. The chain's CDR3 is CASSPTHSNSEAFF. CDR3 DNA sequence: TGTGCCAGCAGCCCGACCCACTCGAATTCTGAAGCTTTCTTT.

This clonotype occurred once. The chain uses TRBV19 and TRBJ2-6, with TRBD1 as a possible D gene (5 bases). Trimming took off 7 bases at V and 0 bases at J, with 16 bases between the two ends. The CDR3 runs 17 residues. Looked up from germline, CDR1 is LNHDA and CDR2 is SQIVND (reference sequence). CDR3 loop: CASTLGLKYSGANVLTF. The CDR3 DNA reads TGTGCCAGTACGTTGGGGCTCAAATACTCTGGGGCCAACGTCCTGACTTTC.

This clonotype came up a few times. This chain joins TRBV6-5 and TRBJ1-4; the D is unclear. Trimming removed 0 bases at V and 8 bases at J, with 7 bases between. The CDR3 sequence is 13 residues long. The germline V gene encodes CDR1 MNHEY and CDR2 SVGAGI. CDR3 protein: CASSYSNKEKLFF. CDR3 DNA: TGTGCCAGCAGTTACTCGAATAAGGAAAAACTGTTTTTT.

In its sample, this clonotype was seen many times. This chain uses TRBV27 with TRBJ2-7; TRBD1 matches at 7 bases. The CDR3 covers 15 residues. J was trimmed by 4 bases and V by 6 bases; bases with no gene match: 12. Looked up from germline, CDR1 is MNHEY and CDR2 is SMNVEV (reference sequence). The CDR3, as DNA: TGTGCCAGCAGACGCGCCGGGACAGACGGGTACGAGCAGTACTTC. Protein product: CASRRAGTDGYEQYF.

This clonotype has ten or more counts. The chain links TRBV25-1 to TRBJ2-1, with no clear D. The CDR3 covers 14 residues. Trimming stripped 4 bases from V and 1 base from J, with 8 bases between. The germline gives CDR1 MGHDK, CDR2 SYGVNS. CDR3 nucleotide sequence: TGTGCCAGCAGTGGTACTCCTTCCTACAATGAGCAGTTCTTC. It is translated as CASSGTPSYNEQFF.

The rearrangement links TRBV12-3 or TRBV12-4 to TRBJ2-5; D is unclear. The length of the CDR3 is 13 residues. The ends were cut back, 3 bases at V and 0 bases at J, with 5 bases in the middle. DNA for the CDR3: TGTGCCAGCAGTTTTTCAGACCAAGAGACCCAGTACTTC. Translation: CASSFSDQETQYF.

Concerning this clonotype: This may be a read error, as it is one base from a much larger clone. The genes are TRBV27 and TRBJ2-3; D is ambiguous. CDR1 is MNHEY, CDR2 SMNVEV, per germline (reference sequence). The CDR3 runs to 13 residues. CDR3 residues: CACSPHASDTQYF. The DNA for the CDR3 is TGTGCCTGCAGTCCCCATGCCTCAGATACGCAGTATTTT.

The J gene is TRBJ2-1, the V gene TRBV5-1; TRBD1 agrees at 9 bases. Germline values: CDR1 SGHRS, CDR2 YFSETQ. V dropped 6 bases and J dropped 6; count of bases not matched to a gene: 13. The CDR3 is made up of 16 amino acids. CDR3 loop: CASTPLNTGGFNEQFF. For the CDR3, the DNA is TGCGCCAGCACCCCACTAAATACAGGGGGCTTCAATGAGCAGTTCTTC.

This clonotype was counted only a few times. V usage is TRBV7-6 and J usage is TRBJ2-1, with 7 bases that match TRBD1. The germline V gene has CDR1 SGHVS and CDR2 FNYEAQ. The CDR3 spans 16 residues. The J segment lost 0 bases and the V segment lost 5 bases, leaving 7 bases of the junction unmatched. The CDR3 is CASSPDRASSYNEQFF. CDR3 DNA sequence: TGTGCCAGCAGCCCCGACAGGGCCAGCTCCTACAATGAGCAGTTCTTC.

The rearrangement joins TRBV28 to TRBJ2-1; 7 bases line up with TRBD2. The CDR3 is 16 residues long. The trim removed 7 bases at V and 10 bases at J, leaving 19 bases unmatched. Germline V gives CDR1 MDHEN, CDR2 SYDVKM. The CDR3 nucleotides are TGTGCCAGCAATTCGCCGTTGAGGGAGGGTAGCTACGAGCAGTTCTTC. Translation gives CASNSPLREGSYEQFF.

J is TRBJ2-3 and V is TRBV4-2; 8 nucleotides line up with TRBD1. CDR1 is LGHNA, CDR2 YNFKEQ, per germline. V gave up 5 bases and J gave up 5 bases; unmatched junction bases: 15. The CDR3 runs 17 residues. CDR3 region: CASSSGKDRVGGDTQYF. In DNA form, the CDR3 reads TGTGCCAGCAGCTCAGGAAAGGACAGGGTAGGAGGAGATACGCAGTATTTT.

This clonotype was counted at least ten times. The chain carries TRBV6-1 and TRBJ2-7; D might be TRBD2 (5 bases). V was cut by 5 bases and J by 3 bases, with 8 bases left in between. CDR3 length: 12 amino acids. Germline lookup yields CDR1 MNHNS and CDR2 SASEGT. This CDR3 reads CASSQGSYEQYF. CDR3 bases: TGTGCCAGCAGTCAAGGGAGCTACGAGCAGTACTTC.

This clonotype was picked up a small number of times. This chain connects TRBV11-2 to TRBJ2-3, with 8 bases lining up with TRBD2. After removal of 5 bases from V and 5 bases from J, the junction contained 12 bases not matched to a gene. This CDR3 region has 16 residues. CDR1 and CDR2 from the germline V gene are SGHAT and FQNNGV. This chain's CDR3 is CASSPTLGTRQDTQYF. In DNA form, the CDR3 reads TGTGCCAGCAGCCCTACCTTGGGGACTAGGCAAGATACGCAGTATTTT.

Only a few counts were recorded for this clonotype. The chain employs TRBV15 and TRBJ2-7; 11 nucleotides line up with TRBD1. Per germline, CDR1 LNHNV and CDR2 YYDKDF (reference sequence). CDR3 length equals 14 residues. With V trimmed by 3 bases and J by 6 bases, 4 bases remained unmatched. Here the CDR3 DNA reads TGTGCCACCAGCAGGGACAGGGGGCAGGTCGAGCAGTACTTC. This translates into CATSRDRGQVEQYF.

V is TRBV19 and J is TRBJ1-5, with 7 bases that match TRBD1. V was clipped by 8 bases and J by 3 bases; unmatched bases: 13. The CDR3 runs 16 residues. CDR1 and CDR2 from the germline V gene are LNHDA and SQIVND (reference sequence). In DNA form, the CDR3 reads TGTGCCAGTCTCCGTTCCGGGACAGCGATCAATCAGCCCCAGCATTTT. This translates into CASLRSGTAINQPQHF.

This clonotype was seen many times. The rearrangement joins TRBV20-1 to TRBJ1-1, with TRBD1 as a possible D gene (5 bases). Germline V gene lookup returns CDR1 DFQATT and CDR2 SNEGSKA (reference sequence). V dropped 1 base and J dropped 5 bases, with 14 bases sitting between them. The CDR3 has 14 amino acids. For the CDR3, the DNA is TGCAGTGCTAGAGGGGGCAGGGTAAGGACTGAAGCTTTCTTT. It codes for CSARGGRVRTEAFF.

This clonotype was picked up many times. The V call is TRBV4-1, the J call TRBJ1-1; TRBD1 matches at 7 bases. The CDR3 loop spans 14 amino acids. Germline CDR1 and CDR2: MGHRA and YSYEKL. V trimming: 3 bases; J trimming: 3 bases; junction bases outside the gene matches: 4. The DNA for the CDR3 is TGCGCCAGCAGCCATAGGACAGGTGACACTGAAGCTTTCTTT. Translation gives CASSHRTGDTEAFF.

The J gene is TRBJ1-2, the V gene TRBV12-3 or TRBV12-4; 7 nucleotides match TRBD1. The J segment lost 4 bases and the V segment lost 5 bases, leaving 10 bases of the junction unmatched. There are 15 residues in the CDR3. The CDR3 sequence: CASSPPTGAFYGYTF. DNA of the CDR3: TGTGCCAGCAGTCCACCCACAGGGGCGTTCTATGGCTACACCTTC.

Points on this clonotype: With a much larger clone just one base away, this may be a read error. The chain employs TRBV6-1 and TRBJ2-7, with D perhaps matching TRBD2 (6 bases). The CDR3 length is 13 residues. The germline gives CDR1 MNHNS, CDR2 SASEGT. The CDR3 loop is CASQWGGAYGQYF. Written as DNA, the CDR3 is TGTGCCAGTCAGTGGGGAGGAGCCTACGGGCAGTACTTC.

Comments on this clonotype: This may come from a read error, since a much larger clone is one base off. This chain joins TRBV6-8 and TRBJ2-7, with D possibly being TRBD1 or TRBD2 (6 bases each). Germline CDR1 reads MNHGY; CDR2 reads SAAAGT. The CDR3 length is 17 residues. CDR3 sequence reads: CASSYSSGARLSYKQYF. The CDR3, as DNA: TGTGCCAGCAGTTACTCTTCGGGGGCGAGATTATCCTACAAGCAGTACTTC.

This clonotype showed up just a few times. This sequence joins TRBV4-2 and TRBJ2-7; 10 nucleotides align to TRBD2. CDR3 length: 18 residues. V shed 0 bases and J 0 bases; nucleotides not matched to a gene: 8. Germline lookup yields CDR1 LGHNA and CDR2 YNFKEQ. Written as DNA, the CDR3 is TGTGCCAGCAGCCAAGATCCGCTAGCGGGAGTCAGCTCCTACGAGCAGTACTTC. Translating gives CASSQDPLAGVSSYEQYF.

The chain combines TRBV4-1 with TRBJ1-4; D not resolved. Looked up from germline, CDR1 is MGHRA and CDR2 is YSYEKL. This CDR3 spans 13 amino acids. V lost 4 bases to trimming and J lost 8 bases, with 11 bases between them. CDR3 sequence reads: CASSLRFREKLFF. CDR3 DNA: TGCGCCAGCAGCCTCCGGTTTCGGGAAAAACTGTTTTTT.

With respect to this clonotype: A much larger clone differs from this one at a single base, so this may be a read error. The chain uses TRBV6-6 and TRBJ1-3; 7 nucleotides agree with TRBD1. The germline gives CDR1 MNHNY, CDR2 SVGAGI (reference sequence). This CDR3 contains 15 residues. J gave up 2 bases and V 4 bases, and 5 bases lay outside the gene matches. In DNA, the CDR3 is TGTGCCAGCAGTTTCCCCAGGGGGGCTGGAAACACCATATATTTT. Translated: CASSFPRGAGNTIYF.